This T cell receptor (beta chain) was sequenced during a study of blood T cell repertoires in COVID-19. Study at large: Samples came from the United States, Italy and Spain, spanning acute and convalescent COVID-19. T cells, B-cell-depleted T cells, or PBMCs supplied cDNA or gDNA.

Authors' processing steps: Amplified reference gene primers provided the basis for estimating nucleated cell counts. Only in-frame clones appear in the TCRdb table, and some are missing; sequencing was by immunoSEQ multiplex PCR. V, J and clone size derive from that table, while D and trimming were established from the DNA sequence. Of 100,000 to 150,000 clones listed, 80% are singletons. The CDR3 runs 15 residues. Germline V gene sequence: CDR1 KGHSH, CDR2 LQKENI. Between the trimmed V and J ends, which lost 6 bases and 5 bases, there was a span of 19 bases. Sequenced material: peripheral blood. The chain uses TRBV18 and TRBJ2-5, with D possibly being TRBD2 (6 bases). This sequence was found in a human donor in a cohort sampled during active COVID-19. The CDR3 reads CASSPAGFGRETQYF. As DNA, the CDR3 is TGTGCCAGCTCCCCGGCGGGATTTGGGCGGGAGACCCAGTACTTC.